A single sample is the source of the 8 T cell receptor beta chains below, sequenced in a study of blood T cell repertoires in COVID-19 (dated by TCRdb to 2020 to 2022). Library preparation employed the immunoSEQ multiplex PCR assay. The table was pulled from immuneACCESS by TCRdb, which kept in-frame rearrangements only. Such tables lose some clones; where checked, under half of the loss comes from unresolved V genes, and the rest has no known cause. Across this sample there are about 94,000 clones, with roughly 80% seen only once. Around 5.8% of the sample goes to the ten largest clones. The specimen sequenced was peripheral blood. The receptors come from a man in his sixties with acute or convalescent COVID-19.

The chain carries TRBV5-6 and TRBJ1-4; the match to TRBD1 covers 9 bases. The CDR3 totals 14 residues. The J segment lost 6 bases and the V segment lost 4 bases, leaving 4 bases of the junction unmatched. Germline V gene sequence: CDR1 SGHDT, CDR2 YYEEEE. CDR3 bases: TGTGCCAGCAGCCGACAGGGGGTTGATGAAAAACTGTTTTTT. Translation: CASSRQGVDEKLFF.

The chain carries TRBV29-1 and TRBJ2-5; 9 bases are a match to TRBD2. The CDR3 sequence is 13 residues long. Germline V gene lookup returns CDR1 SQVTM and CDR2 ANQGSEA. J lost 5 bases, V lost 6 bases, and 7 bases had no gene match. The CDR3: CSVGGTSWETQYF. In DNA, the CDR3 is TGCAGCGTGGGAGGGACTAGCTGGGAGACCCAGTACTTC.

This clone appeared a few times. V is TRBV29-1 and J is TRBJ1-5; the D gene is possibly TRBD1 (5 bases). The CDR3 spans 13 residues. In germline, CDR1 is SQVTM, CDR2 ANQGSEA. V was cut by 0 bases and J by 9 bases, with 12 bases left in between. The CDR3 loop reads CSVEEGGSGPQHF. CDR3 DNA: TGCAGCGTTGAAGAGGGGGGAAGTGGGCCCCAGCATTTT. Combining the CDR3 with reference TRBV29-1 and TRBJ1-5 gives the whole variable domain SAVISQKPSRDICQRGTSLTIQCQVDSQVTMMFWYRQQPGQSLTLIATANQGSEATYESGFVIDKFPISRPNLTFSTLTVSNMSPEDSSIYLCSVEEGGSGPQHFGDGTRLSIL.

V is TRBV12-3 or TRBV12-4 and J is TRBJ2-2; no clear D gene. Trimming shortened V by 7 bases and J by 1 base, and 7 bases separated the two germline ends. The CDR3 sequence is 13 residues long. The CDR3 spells CASTRGNTGELFF. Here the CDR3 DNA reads TGTGCCAGCACCCGAGGGAACACCGGGGAGCTGTTTTTT.

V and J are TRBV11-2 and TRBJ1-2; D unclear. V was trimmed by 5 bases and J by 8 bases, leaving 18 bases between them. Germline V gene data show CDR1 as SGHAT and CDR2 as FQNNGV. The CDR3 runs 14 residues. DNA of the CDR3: TGTGCCAGCAGCCCTCTAATCGGGGAGGGAGGCTACACCTTC. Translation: CASSPLIGEGGYTF.

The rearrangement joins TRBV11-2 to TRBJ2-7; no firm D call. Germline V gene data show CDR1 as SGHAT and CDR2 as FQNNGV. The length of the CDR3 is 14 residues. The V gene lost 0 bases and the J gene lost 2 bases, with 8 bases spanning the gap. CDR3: CASSLDVPAYEQYF. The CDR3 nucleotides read TGTGCCAGCAGCTTAGATGTGCCAGCCTACGAGCAGTACTTC.

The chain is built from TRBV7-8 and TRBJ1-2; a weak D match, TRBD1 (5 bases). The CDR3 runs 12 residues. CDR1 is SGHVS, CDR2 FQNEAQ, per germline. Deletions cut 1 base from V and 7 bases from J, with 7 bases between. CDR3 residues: CASSLGGTGYTF. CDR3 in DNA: TGTGCCAGCAGCTTAGGGGGCACTGGCTACACCTTC. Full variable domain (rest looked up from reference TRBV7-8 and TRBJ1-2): GAGVSQSPRYKVAKRGQDVALRCDPISGHVSLFWYQQALGQGPEFLTYFQNEAQLDKSGLPSDRFFAERPEGSVSTLKIQRTQQEDSAVYLCASSLGGTGYTFGSGTRLTVV.

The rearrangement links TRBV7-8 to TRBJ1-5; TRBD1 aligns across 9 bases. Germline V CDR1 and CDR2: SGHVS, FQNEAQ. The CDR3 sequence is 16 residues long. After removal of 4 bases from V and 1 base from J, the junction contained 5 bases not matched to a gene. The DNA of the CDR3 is TGTGCCAGCAGCTGGGACAGGGTTTCGAGCAATCAGCCCCAGCATTTT. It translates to CASSWDRVSSNQPQHF.